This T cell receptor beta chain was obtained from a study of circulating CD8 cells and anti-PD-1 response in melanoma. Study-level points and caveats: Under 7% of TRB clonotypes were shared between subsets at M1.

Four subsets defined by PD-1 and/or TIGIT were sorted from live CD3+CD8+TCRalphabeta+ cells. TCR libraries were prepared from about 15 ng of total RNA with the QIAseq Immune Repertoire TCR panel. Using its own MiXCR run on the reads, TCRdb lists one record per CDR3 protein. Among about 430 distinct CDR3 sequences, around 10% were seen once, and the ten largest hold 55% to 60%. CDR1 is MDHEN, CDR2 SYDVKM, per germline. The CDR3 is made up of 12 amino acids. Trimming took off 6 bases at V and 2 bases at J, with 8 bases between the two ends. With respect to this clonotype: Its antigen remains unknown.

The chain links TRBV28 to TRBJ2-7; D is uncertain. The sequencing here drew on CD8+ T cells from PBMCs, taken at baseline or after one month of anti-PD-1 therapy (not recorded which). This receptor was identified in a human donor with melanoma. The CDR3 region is CASRGRTYEQYF. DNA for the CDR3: TGTGCCAGCAGGGGCCGGACCTACGAGCAGTACTTC. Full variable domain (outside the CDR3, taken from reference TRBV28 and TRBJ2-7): DVKVTQSSRYLVKRTGEKVFLECVQDMDHENMFWYRQDPGLGLRLIYFSYDVKMKEKGDIPEGYSVSREKKERFSLILESASTNQTSMYLCASRGRTYEQYFGPGTRLTVT.